Listed here are 28 T cell receptor beta chains from one sample, sequenced in a study of blood T cell repertoires in COVID-19. Here immunoSEQ multiplex PCR was the method, and the copy in TCRdb shows in-frame clones only, minus some. The sample lists 200,000 to 250,000 clones, 85% to 90% occurring once. Specimen: peripheral blood. These receptors were obtained from a man aged 55 to 70 with acute or convalescent COVID-19.

The table lists this clone with a count of one. The chain is built from TRBV4-3 and TRBJ2-1; perhaps TRBD2 as D (5 bases). The ends were cut back, 1 base at V and 12 bases at J, with 16 bases in the middle. The length of the CDR3 is 14 residues. Per germline, CDR1 LGHNA and CDR2 YSLEER. CDR3 nucleotide sequence: TGCGCCAGCAGCCAAGGTACTTCGAGCGGACCGCAGTTCTTC. Amino acid sequence: CASSQGTSSGPQFF.

The chain couples TRBV20-1 to TRBJ2-2, with a weak D call TRBD2 (7 bases). The germline CDR1 and CDR2 sequences are DFQATT and SNEGSKA (reference sequence). The CDR3 runs 11 residues. V lost 8 bases to trimming and J lost 6 bases, with 10 bases between them. The CDR3 sequence: CSLGGPGELFF. Here the CDR3 DNA reads TGCAGTCTCGGGGGGCCCGGGGAGCTGTTTTTT.

The rearrangement joins TRBV7-3 to TRBJ1-1; D gene ambiguous. The CDR3 is 13 amino acids. In germline, CDR1 is SGHTA, CDR2 FQGTGA. Trimming shortened V by 3 bases and J by 1 base, and 6 bases separated the two germline ends. For the CDR3, the DNA is TGTGCCAGCAGCTTTACATGGAACACTGAAGCTTTCTTT. Its translation: CASSFTWNTEAFF.

The chain carries TRBV7-2 and TRBJ1-1, with D possibly being TRBD1 (6 bases). The CDR3 has 13 amino acids. V was clipped by 4 bases and J by 4 bases, with 10 bases between them. CDR1 and CDR2 (germline): SGHTA, FQGNSA. CDR3 DNA sequence: TGTGCCAGCAGCTCCCTCAGGGGCACTGAAGCTTTCTTT. Its protein product is CASSSLRGTEAFF.

This clone occurred once. The V call is TRBV10-3, the J call TRBJ2-3; 10 bases are shared with TRBD1. The V gene end was trimmed by 6 bases and the J gene end by 6 bases; junction bases not matched to a gene: 9. The CDR3 spans 15 residues. Germline V gene lookup returns CDR1 ENHRY and CDR2 SYGVKD. The CDR3 protein is CAIRGDRGRSDTQYF. The DNA for the CDR3 is TGTGCCATCAGGGGCGACAGGGGGCGCTCGGATACGCAGTATTTT.

The chain is built from TRBV19 and TRBJ2-1; 8 bases agree with TRBD2. V lost 5 bases and J lost 6; bases outside the gene matches: 12. The germline gives CDR1 LNHDA, CDR2 SQIVND (reference sequence). The CDR3 length is 16 residues. The DNA for the CDR3 is TGTGCCAGTAGTCCCGCAGTCGGCGGGAGGCCCAATGAGCAGTTCTTC. Its protein is CASSPAVGGRPNEQFF. The variable domain in full, completed from reference TRBV19 and TRBJ2-1, reads DGGITQSPKYLFRKEGQNVTLSCEQNLNHDAMYWYRQDPGQGLRLIYYSQIVNDFQKGDIAEGYSVSREKKESFPLTVTSAQKNPTAFYLCASSPAVGGRPNEQFFGPGTRLTVL.

This chain connects TRBV6-6 to TRBJ2-7; 12 bases align to TRBD1. Germline CDR1 and CDR2: MNHNY and SVGAGI (reference sequence). The CDR3 length is 16 residues. V gave up 4 bases and J gave up 3 bases; unmatched junction bases: 7. The CDR3 DNA follows: TGTGCCAGCAGTTTGGGGGACAGGGGGCCATACTACGAGCAGTACTTC. This sequence encodes CASSLGDRGPYYEQYF.

This rearrangement joins TRBV5-1 to TRBJ2-3, with D perhaps matching TRBD2 (6 bases). V was cut by 3 bases and J by 0 bases, with 17 bases left in between. The V gene's germline CDR1 is SGHRS and CDR2 YFSETQ. This CDR3 has 17 amino acids. Written as DNA, the CDR3 is TGCGCCAGCAGCTCCTCGGAGGGATGGGCTAGCACAGATACGCAGTATTTT. Its translation is CASSSSEGWASTDTQYF.

The CDR3 is CAWSVLGGNEQYF. The CDR3 DNA reads TGTGCCTGGAGTGTACTGGGGGGAAACGAGCAGTACTTC. The chain combines TRBV30 with TRBJ2-7, with a tentative D call TRBD2 (6 bases). The ends were cut back, 0 bases at V and 5 bases at J, with 11 bases in the middle. Germline CDR1 GTSNPN, CDR2 SVGIG (reference sequence). The CDR3 consists of 13 residues. Filled out from reference TRBV30 and TRBJ2-7, the complete variable domain reads SQTIHQWPATLVQPVGSPLSLECTVEGTSNPNLYWYRQAAGRGLQLLFYSVGIGQISSEVPQNLSASRPQDRQFILSSKKLLLSDSGFYLCAWSVLGGNEQYFGPGTRLTVT.

This chain connects TRBV7-2 to TRBJ2-3, with D possibly TRBD2 on 6 matching bases. The CDR3 has 14 residues. The germline V gene has CDR1 SGHTA and CDR2 FQGNSA. Trimming took off 2 bases at V and 6 bases at J, with 12 bases between the two ends. CDR3 region: CASSLRLDPDTQYF. CDR3 DNA sequence: TGTGCCAGCAGCTTAAGACTAGATCCCGATACGCAGTATTTT.

J is TRBJ1-4 and V is TRBV5-1; D remains ambiguous. V was cut by 0 bases and J by 0 bases, with 6 bases left in between. This CDR3 spans 15 amino acids. Per germline, CDR1 SGHRS and CDR2 YFSETQ. The CDR3 DNA is TGCGCCAGCAGCTTGGGCCAGGCAACTAATGAAAAACTGTTTTTT. Translation gives CASSLGQATNEKLFF.

The V gene is TRBV5-1, the J gene TRBJ1-1; possibly TRBD1 for D (5 bases). V gave up 4 bases and J gave up 0 bases, with 28 bases separating them. The germline gives CDR1 SGHRS, CDR2 YFSETQ. The CDR3 has 20 amino acids. CDR3 sequence reads: CASSTTRDVLGEGMNTEAFF. The CDR3 bases are TGCGCCAGCAGCACCACTAGGGACGTCCTCGGGGAGGGCATGAACACTGAAGCTTTCTTT.

The chain combines TRBV27 with TRBJ1-2; 7 nucleotides align to TRBD1. Losses at the gene ends were 3 bases for V and 7 bases for J; bases not matched to a gene: 8. Germline V lookup: CDR1 MNHEY, CDR2 SMNVEV (reference sequence). The CDR3 spans 14 residues. The chain's CDR3 is CASSFEGGAGGYTF. The CDR3 bases are TGTGCCAGCAGTTTTGAAGGGGGCGCGGGTGGCTACACCTTC.

The V and J genes are TRBV19 and TRBJ2-1, with TRBD1 identical over 7 bases. The junction had 15 bases not matched to a gene; V was cut back by 3 bases and J by 7 bases. CDR3 length equals 17 residues. CDR1 is LNHDA and CDR2 is SQIVND in the germline V gene (reference sequence). The CDR3 DNA follows: TGTGCCAGTAGTATTCATTCAGACAGGGTAGGGGAGAATGAGCAGTTCTTC. Amino acids: CASSIHSDRVGENEQFF.

This clone was recorded only once. One end of the junction varies from germline; a read error may be responsible. This chain links TRBV18 with TRBJ2-6; 11 nucleotides align to TRBD1. The CDR3 loop spans 17 amino acids. The germline V gene encodes CDR1 KGHSH and CDR2 LQKENI. The CDR3 sequence: CASSSPGQGAGANVLTF. The CDR3 DNA follows: TGTGCCAGCTCATCACCGGGACAGGGGGCTGGGGCCAACGTCCTGACTTTC.

This clone was seen only a few times. This chain uses TRBV7-9 with TRBJ2-7; tentatively, D is TRBD1 (6 bases). The CDR3 consists of 14 residues. V lost 5 bases and J lost 2, with 13 bases in between. The germline V gene has CDR1 SEHNR and CDR2 FQNEAQ (reference sequence). The DNA for the CDR3 is TGTGCCAGCAGCCGGGACATGGGGGCCTACGAGCAGTACTTC. Translated: CASSRDMGAYEQYF.

This sequence joins TRBV5-1 and TRBJ2-3, with 9 bases identical to TRBD1. V lost 4 bases to trimming and J lost 3 bases; unmatched junction nucleotides: 3. The CDR3 is 14 amino acids. Germline V gene sequence: CDR1 SGHRS, CDR2 YFSETQ. CDR3 sequence: CASSRDRVTDTQYF. The CDR3 nucleotides read TGCGCCAGCAGCAGGGACAGGGTTACAGATACGCAGTATTTT.

The DNA of the CDR3 is TGTGCCAGCCGCGAGGGGAACACCGGGGAGCTGTTTTTT. Protein: CASREGNTGELFF. The chain links TRBV27 to TRBJ2-2, with D maybe TRBD2 (5 bases). CDR1 is MNHEY, CDR2 SMNVEV, per germline (reference sequence). The V and J ends lost 8 bases and 1 base respectively, with 8 bases between them. This CDR3 has 13 residues.

The V gene is TRBV28, the J gene TRBJ1-4, with 9 bases matching TRBD1. Germline V gene sequence: CDR1 MDHEN, CDR2 SYDVKM. The CDR3 spans 19 residues. The V and J ends lost 5 bases and 0 bases, in that order; junction bases with no gene match: 13. As DNA, the CDR3 is TGTGCCAGCAGTCAGGGACAGGGAAGATGGGGACCAACTAATGAAAAACTGTTTTTT. The encoded protein is CASSQGQGRWGPTNEKLFF.

This chain connects TRBV6-4 to TRBJ2-7, with a weak D call TRBD2 (5 bases). The germline V and J ends were trimmed by 2 bases and 2 bases, with 19 bases remaining between them. Germline CDR1 MRHNA, CDR2 SNTAGT. The CDR3 contains 17 residues. DNA of the CDR3: TGTGCCAGCAGTGACCCGTCGGCAAGTGGAGGCCCCTACGAGCAGTACTTC. Encoded protein: CASSDPSASGGPYEQYF.

For the CDR3, the DNA is TGCAGCGTCATTAGCGGGAGGGCTTCCTACAATGAGCAGTTCTTC. Its protein is CSVISGRASYNEQFF. V usage is TRBV29-1 and J usage is TRBJ2-1, with 11 bases identical to TRBD2. Germline CDR1 SQVTM, CDR2 ANQGSEA. CDR3 length equals 15 residues. V was pared by 6 bases and J by 1 base, with 5 bases of the junction left unmatched.

V gene TRBV9 combines with J gene TRBJ1-2; the D gene is possibly TRBD1 (5 bases). Trimming took 0 bases from V and 3 from J, leaving 9 bases between them. Germline CDR1 SGDLS, CDR2 YYNGEE. This CDR3 region has 14 residues. CDR3 sequence (DNA): TGTGCCAGCAGCGTAGATAGGGGTGACTATGGCTACACCTTC. Protein product: CASSVDRGDYGYTF.

The chain combines TRBV7-2 with TRBJ2-2; 11 positions match TRBD2. CDR1 SGHTA and CDR2 FQGNSA come from the germline V gene. V lost 4 bases and J lost 5; bases outside the gene matches: 6. The CDR3 has 16 amino acids. CDR3: CASSSPSGRITGELFF. The CDR3 nucleotides read TGTGCCAGCAGCTCGCCTAGCGGGAGGATTACCGGGGAGCTGTTTTTT.

This chain connects TRBV28 to TRBJ2-5, with 10 bases fitting TRBD2. The CDR3 runs to 18 residues. Germline V gene lookup returns CDR1 MDHEN and CDR2 SYDVKM. Unmatched junction bases numbered 13, after V lost 5 bases and J lost 1 base. CDR3: CASSIDSGTSVTQETQYF. The CDR3 nucleotides are TGTGCCAGCAGTATAGACTCCGGGACTAGCGTTACCCAAGAGACCCAGTACTTC.

The chain has TRBV28 and TRBJ1-2, with 9 nucleotides matching TRBD1. Germline V CDR1 and CDR2: MDHEN, SYDVKM. Trimming cost V 5 bases and J 4 bases; bases outside gene matches: 8. This CDR3 comprises 15 residues. Here the CDR3 DNA reads TGTGCCAGCAGTATTACCGGGACAGGGACCTATGGCTACACCTTC. Protein product: CASSITGTGTYGYTF.

The chain employs TRBV19 and TRBJ2-1; 11 nucleotides agree with TRBD2. Unmatched junction bases numbered 11, after V lost 3 bases and J lost 7 bases. The CDR3 has 17 amino acids. Germline assignment: CDR1 LNHDA and CDR2 SQIVND (reference sequence). The CDR3 reads CASSISTSGSLWNEQFF. The CDR3 DNA sequence: TGTGCCAGTAGTATTTCAACTAGCGGGAGTCTCTGGAATGAGCAGTTCTTC.

This sequence joins TRBV7-2 and TRBJ1-5; the D gene is possibly TRBD1 (5 bases). Germline CDR1 reads SGHTA; CDR2 reads FQGNSA. Trimming shortened V by 2 bases and J by 5 bases, and 25 bases separated the two germline ends. CDR3 length equals 19 residues. CDR3 amino acids: CASSLRSLSGQGVDQPQHF. CDR3 bases: TGTGCCAGCAGCTTACGGTCTTTATCTGGACAAGGGGTGGATCAGCCCCAGCATTTT.

Only a few counts were recorded for this clone. The V gene is TRBV11-2, the J gene TRBJ1-2; D is perhaps TRBD1 (6 bases). CDR3 size: 13 residues. Germline-derived CDR1 and CDR2 are SGHAT and FQNNGV. The V gene lost 3 bases and the J gene lost 7 bases, with 12 bases spanning the gap. The CDR3 spells CASSFDRTSGYTF. The CDR3 bases are TGTGCCAGCAGCTTCGACAGGACATCTGGCTACACCTTC.